The present entry profiles one TCR beta chain with its context. Its antigen remains unknown. The study ran its PCR with 60 Vbeta and 13 Jbeta primers. Some clones are missing from TCRdb's copy, which holds only in-frame ones; the method was immunoSEQ multiplex PCR. The data contain about 180,000 clones, around 72% of them seen just once; the ten biggest clones take up about 2.3%. Germline trimming cut 8 bases from V and 4 bases from J; bases unmatched to any gene: 7. The germline CDR1 and CDR2 sequences are MNHNS and SASEGT. The CDR3 runs to 14 residues. This sample stems from a study of cytomegalovirus exposure and HLA in healthy donors. Whole-study findings and limits: At a 0.05 false discovery rate, a later analysis found about 17,000 TCR beta sequences to be associated with HLA alleles. While the bulk of TCR sequences proved rare, some public TCRs turned up in many donors. One variant, a missense change in DCLRE1C, was linked in a later analysis to TCR beta V- and J-gene trimming.

The genes are TRBV6-1 and TRBJ2-2; 7 bases agree with TRBD1. The sample consisted of PBMCs. This TCR was sampled from a female donor in good health and CMV-seronegative. The CDR3 reads CASARDSLTGELFF. In nucleotides, the CDR3 is TGTGCCAGCGCCCGGGACAGCCTCACCGGGGAGCTGTTTTTT.